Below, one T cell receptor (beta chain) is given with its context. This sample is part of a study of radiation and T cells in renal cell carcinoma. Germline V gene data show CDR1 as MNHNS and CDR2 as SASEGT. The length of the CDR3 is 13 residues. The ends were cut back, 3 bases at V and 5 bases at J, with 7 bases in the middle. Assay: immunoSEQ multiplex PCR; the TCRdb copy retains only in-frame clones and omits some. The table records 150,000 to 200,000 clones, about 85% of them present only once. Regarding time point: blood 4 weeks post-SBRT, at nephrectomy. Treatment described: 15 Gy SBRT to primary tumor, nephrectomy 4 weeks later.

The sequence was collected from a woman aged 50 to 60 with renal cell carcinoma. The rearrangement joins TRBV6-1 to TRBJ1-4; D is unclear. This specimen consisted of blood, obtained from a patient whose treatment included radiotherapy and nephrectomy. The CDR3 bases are TGTGCCAGCAGTGATGTTCGGAATGAAAAACTGTTTTTT. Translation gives CASSDVRNEKLFF.